A single sample gave rise to the 12 T cell receptor beta chains below, sequenced in a study of beta chain features in type 1 diabetes. General study results and limits: The study found moderately but significantly shorter TCRB CDR3s in all four CD4+ subsets of Type 1 diabetes patients.

Their target antigens are unknown. Since all of the isolated RNA was reverse transcribed, expressed TCRB transcripts were what got sequenced. The assay was immunoSEQ multiplex PCR, and TCRdb's table has in-frame clones only and misses some. The sample contains hundreds of thousands of clones, under 13% of which appear only once. Sequences were obtained from naive CD4+ T cells from blood. The source is a man in his thirties or forties with type 1 diabetes.

This clone was seen a single time. The chain has TRBV2 and TRBJ1-6; D possibly corresponds to TRBD1 (6 bases). The CDR3 contains 15 residues. Trimming took 6 bases from V and 4 from J, leaving 13 bases between them. In germline, CDR1 is SNHLY, CDR2 FYNNEI. The CDR3 reads CASSKGGGYNSPLHF. CDR3 nucleotide sequence: TGTGCCAGCAGCAAAGGGGGGGGTTATAATTCACCCCTCCACTTT.

This clone has more than one count but fewer than ten. The chain is built from TRBV6-5 and TRBJ2-7; D not certain. From germline, CDR1 is MNHEY and CDR2 SVGAGI. The CDR3 totals 13 residues. Trimming removed 0 bases at V and 2 bases at J, with 5 bases between. The CDR3 protein is CASSYSGTYEQYF. The CDR3 nucleotides are TGTGCCAGCAGTTACTCTGGCACCTACGAGCAGTACTTC.

A few counts support this clone. V usage is TRBV30 and J usage is TRBJ1-1; D not resolved. V was cut by 2 bases and J by 1 base, with 8 bases left in between. The germline CDR1 and CDR2 sequences are GTSNPN and SVGIG (reference sequence). The CDR3 sequence is 13 residues long. The DNA of the CDR3 is TGTGCCTGGAGTCGGGAGGAGAACACTGAAGCTTTCTTT. The encoded protein is CAWSREENTEAFF.

The DNA for the CDR3 is TGTGCCAGCAGCTCACAGGGGGGGAATGAAGCTTTCTTT. Its protein product is CASSSQGGNEAFF. The chain is built from TRBV7-2 and TRBJ1-1; 8 positions match TRBD1. Germline V lookup: CDR1 SGHTA, CDR2 FQGNSA. This CDR3 region has 13 residues. V dropped 4 bases and J dropped 7; count of bases not matched to a gene: 5.

This chain links TRBV11-2 with TRBJ2-2; 8 positions agree with TRBD2. With 9 bases clipped from V and 7 bases from J, the junction kept 19 bases outside the gene matches. Germline V CDR1 and CDR2: SGHAT, FQNNGV. The CDR3 extends over 17 amino acids. CDR3 coding DNA: TGTGCCAGTAGGGACTTCCGAAGGGTCGCGGGGGGCGGGGAGCTGTTTTTT. It is translated as CASRDFRRVAGGGELFF.

This clone was found a few times. The chain carries TRBV9 and TRBJ2-7; the match to TRBD1 covers 10 bases. V was clipped by 7 bases and J by 3 bases; unmatched bases: 7. The CDR3 is made up of 14 amino acids. Per the germline V gene, CDR1 is SGDLS and CDR2 is YYNGEE. CDR3 in amino acids: CASAAGTGVYEQYF. The CDR3 bases are TGTGCCAGCGCTGCCGGGACAGGGGTCTACGAGCAGTACTTC.

This clone turned up a few times. The chain is built from TRBV9 and TRBJ1-4; TRBD1 aligns across 7 bases. V shed 4 bases, J shed 5 bases, and the junction held 8 bases outside the gene matches. Per germline, CDR1 SGDLS and CDR2 YYNGEE. The CDR3 is made up of 15 amino acids. CDR3 residues: CASSRGTVDNEKLFF. As DNA, the CDR3 is TGTGCCAGCAGCAGAGGGACAGTCGACAATGAAAAACTGTTTTTT. The complete variable domain, with remaining parts taken from reference TRBV9 and TRBJ1-4, reads DSGVTQTPKHLITATGQRVTLRCSPRSGDLSVYWYQQSLDQGLQFLIQYYNGEERAKGNILERFSAQQFPDLHSELNLSSLELGDSALYFCASSRGTVDNEKLFFGSGTQLSVL.

V is TRBV10-2 and J is TRBJ2-7; no reliable D call. Trimming removed 3 bases at V and 5 bases at J, with 5 bases between. Per the germline V gene, CDR1 is WSHSY and CDR2 is SAAADI. The CDR3 extends over 11 amino acids. CDR3 residues: CASSDWHEQYF. CDR3 sequence (DNA): TGCGCCAGCAGTGATTGGCACGAGCAGTACTTC.

The chain recombines TRBV30 with TRBJ1-1; unclear D gene. This CDR3 spans 13 amino acids. From germline, CDR1 is GTSNPN and CDR2 SVGIG (reference sequence). Trimming took 5 bases from V and 0 from J, leaving 10 bases between them. Written as DNA, the CDR3 is TGTGCCTGGGCGAGAGGCATGAACACTGAAGCTTTCTTT. Encoded protein: CAWARGMNTEAFF.

The chain joins TRBV28 to TRBJ2-1; D may be TRBD2 (7 bases). The CDR3 runs to 16 residues. The ends were cut back, 3 bases at V and 7 bases at J, with 19 bases in the middle. In germline, CDR1 is MDHEN, CDR2 SYDVKM. The CDR3 DNA reads as TGTGCCAGCAGTTTGAGATCGGGGGGCATACGAAATGAGCAGTTCTTC. Encoded protein: CASSLRSGGIRNEQFF.

The rearrangement joins TRBV29-1 to TRBJ2-3; perhaps TRBD2 as D (5 bases). The V gene's germline CDR1 is SQVTM and CDR2 ANQGSEA. The CDR3 length is 12 residues. The V and J ends lost 3 bases and 4 bases respectively, with 8 bases between them. CDR3 bases: TGCAGCGTTGATGAAGCGGCAGATACGCAGTATTTT. Translation: CSVDEAADTQYF.

Here the CDR3 reads CASSPGTGALATQYF. CDR3 DNA: TGTGCCAGCAGCCCTGGGACAGGAGCCTTGGCAACGCAGTATTTT. The chain carries TRBV7-3 and TRBJ2-3; 8 bases agree with TRBD1. Germline CDR1 is SGHTA and CDR2 is FQGTGA. The CDR3 runs to 15 residues. The V and J ends lost 5 bases and 9 bases, in that order; junction bases with no gene match: 13.